The entry below gives a single T cell receptor beta chain sequence along with its context. This clone showed up just a few times. Its binding antigen is unknown. No much larger clone is present one base from it, and per-base qualities are unavailable. TCR CDR3 regions were amplified from genomic DNA by multiplex PCR using the deep immunoSEQ assay. For each cell subset, the extracted genomic DNA was distributed evenly across all wells of several immunoSEQ 96-well plates, and each plate served as one replicate. For sorted subsets, about 220 ng of genomic DNA, equivalent to around 29,000 T cell genomes, went into each replicate PCR. Purified libraries were measured with a Qubit 3.0 fluorometer, size-checked on a Bioanalyzer 2100, and measured again with the KAPA Library Quantification kit. Each immunoSEQ 96-well plate was sequenced on its own single-read 150-cycle Illumina NextSeq 550 flow cell. On the authors' methods: The immunoSEQ output contained only junctional sequences without quality scores, so filtering could not match that applied to full-length reads. Sequences were annotated with PyIR, a Python wrapper for IgBLAST v1.9, and V/J genes and CDR3 were assigned using IMGT germline references. Reads with weak V/J assignments (E-value above 1e-6), missing CDR3, stop codons, out-of-frame junctions, or ambiguous translated residues were removed. V3J clonotypes were defined as sequences sharing the same inferred V gene, J gene, and CDR3 amino acid sequence. To compute the percentage overlap between repertoires, the number of shared unique clonotypes was divided by the size of the smaller repertoire. RTK rarefaction, the Chao1 estimator, and Recon v2.1 estimates of unobserved clonotypes were used to assess repertoire richness. Generation probabilities for all TCRbeta clonotypes obtained by the gDNA method from a handful of donors were computed using OLGA. This immuneACCESS table, as held by TCRdb, lists in-frame sequences with V and J called but not all clones. Of the missing ones, under half trace to an unresolved V gene in checked studies; the others have no known cause. V, J and clone size were drawn from that table, and D and trimming were deduced from the DNA. The sample includes 750,000 to 1,000,000 clones, with around 92% observed a single time. The ten biggest clones cover under 30% of the sample.

The data were taken from a study of shared clonotypes between healthy human individuals (dated by TCRdb to 2018 to 2020). At the level of the whole study: Three men and two women, aged 18 to 49 years, made up the cohort. For each donor, CD4 naive and CD4 memory were each given three plates, CD8 naive was given two plates, and CD8 memory was given one plate. Leukapheresis yielded between about 0.94 and 9.5 billion PBMCs per donor. Blood TCR repertoires of several healthy adults were deeply sequenced to estimate repertoire size and the extent of clonotype sharing between individuals. To increase sequencing depth and limit assay-specific biases, different laboratories used diverse techniques to prepare libraries and sequence TCR repertoires. Results the study describes overall, beyond this receptor: Sampling was limited to blood, and TCR repertoires in tissue likely differ from TCR repertoires in blood. Because the study included only a small number of donors, the genetic and exposure-history diversity represented was limited. Rarefaction of sorted-subset datasets indicated incomplete sequencing despite the large sequencing depth. Naive subsets generally had larger estimated clonotype richness than memory subsets did. When a handful of donors were compared, the shared fraction of clonotypes was about 5.2% for naive CD4, 3.5% for naive CD8, more than 2% for memory CD4, and 0.4% for memory CD8. Clonotypes shared by all four sorted-subset donors showed higher generation probabilities than non-shared clonotypes. Based on pairwise subsampling, the degree of clonotype sharing among donors was expected to be affected by sequencing depth.

Trimming costs V 1 base and J 6 bases, and their ends lie 13 bases apart. The CDR3 has 15 amino acids, counting the end cysteine and phenylalanine. Only the CDR3 DNA is retained, 45 bases long and in frame from the first base. Based on the germline V gene, the CDR1 and CDR2 sequences are MDHEN and SYDVKM. CD8 naive samples were obtained by positive selection for CCR7 among CD45RO-negative cells, yielding a CD45RA+CCR7+ population from which TemRA cells were excluded. Healthy HIV-negative adults with no recently reported acute infections or vaccinations were included as donors. Every donor was a Caucasian adult residing in Nashville, Tennessee, USA. Blood was obtained by leukapheresis, after which PBMCs were separated by Ficoll-Histopaque density gradient centrifugation and cryopreserved in liquid nitrogen vapor phase. Analytical flow cytometry was used to check the purity and quantity of every magnetically sorted T cell population. Each sorted fraction had its genomic DNA isolated and then quantified by UV absorbance on a Nanodrop 2000c.

The clonotype was recovered from a man aged 25 to 40 in good health. The sequence joins TRBV28 to TRBJ1-5; TRBD1 is perhaps the D gene, given 6 matching bases. Sequenced input: naive CD8+ T cells sorted from blood. Taken with the paper, the label for cell subset or site translates to: CD45RA+CCR7+. The nucleotide sequence reads TGTGCCAGCAGTTTATCGCCGTCAGGGGTTCAGCCCCAGCATTTT. Translated, this gives CASSLSPSGVQPQHF. The CDR3, completed at both ends by the reference TRBV28 and TRBJ1-5 genes, gives the full variable domain DVKVTQSSRYLVKRTGEKVFLECVQDMDHENMFWYRQDPGLGLRLIYFSYDVKMKEKGDIPEGYSVSREKKERFSLILESASTNQTSMYLCASSLSPSGVQPQHFGDGTRLSIL.